These 21 T cell receptor beta chains came from one sample sequenced in a study of blood T cell repertoires in COVID-19. Sequencing used immunoSEQ multiplex PCR; TCRdb keeps in-frame clones, though not all of them. The repertoire includes approximately 150,000 clones, roughly 84% of them detected once, and around 18% sits in the top ten. The specimen was PBMCs or T cells enriched from blood (not recorded which). Receptor source: a man in his 60s who had recovered from COVID-19.

The table lists this clone with a few counts. V usage is TRBV15 and J usage is TRBJ2-5, with 14 bases aligning to TRBD2. The CDR3 spans 16 residues. V lost 3 bases, J lost 4 bases, and 4 bases stayed unmatched. CDR1 is LNHNV, CDR2 YYDKDF, per germline (reference sequence). CDR3 loop: CATSSQTSGGAETQYF. The CDR3 nucleotides read TGTGCCACCAGCAGTCAGACTAGCGGGGGGGCAGAGACCCAGTACTTC.

The J gene is TRBJ1-2, the V gene TRBV15, with D tentatively TRBD1 (5 bases). V was shortened by 0 bases and J by 5 bases, with 13 bases between the two germline ends. The V gene's germline CDR1 is LNHNV and CDR2 YYDKDF (reference sequence). There are 15 residues in the CDR3. The CDR3 is CATSREAGGAYGYTF. CDR3 DNA: TGTGCCACCAGCAGAGAGGCAGGAGGGGCGTATGGCTACACCTTC.

The chain has TRBV29-1 and TRBJ2-1, with D perhaps matching TRBD2 (6 bases). CDR1 SQVTM and CDR2 ANQGSEA come from the germline V gene. Trimming removed 4 bases from V and 2 bases from J, with 12 bases in between. The CDR3 runs 14 residues. The CDR3 DNA reads as TGCAGCGTTGGCCTAGCGATCACCTACAATGAGCAGTTCTTC. This encodes CSVGLAITYNEQFF.

On this clone: The sample has other DNA sequences that encode this CDR3 too. The chain has TRBV9 and TRBJ2-3, with 7 bases that match TRBD2. CDR3 length equals 15 residues. J gave up 0 bases and V 0 bases, and 1 base lay outside the gene matches. Germline assignment: CDR1 SGDLS and CDR2 YYNGEE. CDR3 sequence reads: CASSVVGGSTDTQYF. In DNA form, the CDR3 reads TGTGCCAGCAGCGTAGTGGGAGGGAGCACAGATACGCAGTATTTT.

This clone has a handful of counts. This specimen includes other DNA sequences encoding the same CDR3. V gene TRBV4-1 combines with J gene TRBJ2-1, with 11 bases that match TRBD2. V shed 0 bases, J shed 4 bases, and the junction held 2 bases outside the gene matches. The CDR3 is 16 residues long. From germline, CDR1 is MGHRA and CDR2 YSYEKL. The CDR3 spells CASSQDGTSGYNEQFF. The CDR3 DNA follows: TGCGCCAGCAGCCAAGACGGGACTAGCGGATACAATGAGCAGTTCTTC.

The chain combines TRBV19 with TRBJ1-4, with D possibly matching TRBD1 (6 bases). Germline V gene sequence: CDR1 LNHDA, CDR2 SQIVND (reference sequence). V gave up 5 bases and J gave up 7 bases, with 23 bases separating them. This CDR3 comprises 17 residues. For the CDR3, the DNA is TGTGCCAGTAGTGTCGGTATGGCCCGCTTAGGGGGTGAAAAACTGTTTTTT. It encodes CASSVGMARLGGEKLFF.

The J gene is TRBJ2-2, the V gene TRBV12-5, with D possibly being TRBD2 (6 bases). Germline V gene sequence: CDR1 LGHNT, CDR2 FRNRAP. The CDR3 has 16 residues. Between the trimmed V and J ends, which lost 3 bases and 1 base, there was a span of 12 bases. The CDR3 loop is CASGLGQGLNTGELFF. The CDR3, as DNA: TGTGCTAGTGGTTTAGGTCAGGGACTGAACACCGGGGAGCTGTTTTTT.

J is TRBJ2-7 and V is TRBV7-2; TRBD2 matches 8 bases. After removal of 1 base from V and 2 bases from J, the junction contained 10 bases not matched to a gene. The length of the CDR3 is 17 residues. Germline V lookup: CDR1 SGHTA, CDR2 FQGNSA. CDR3 nucleotides: TGTGCCAGCAGCTTAGAAAGTAGCGGGATTCGTCCCTACGAGCAGTACTTC. Translated, it gives CASSLESSGIRPYEQYF.

The chain has TRBV4-2 and TRBJ2-3, with 11 bases aligning to TRBD2. Per the germline V gene, CDR1 is LGHNA and CDR2 is YNFKEQ. The CDR3 is 17 residues long. The ends lost 1 base at V and 6 bases at J; junction bases unmatched: 9. The CDR3: CASSQARASGRRDTQYF. CDR3 coding DNA: TGTGCCAGCAGCCAAGCGAGGGCTAGCGGGAGGAGGGATACGCAGTATTTT.

V is TRBV9 and J is TRBJ2-1, with TRBD2 matching 11 bases. The V gene's germline CDR1 is SGDLS and CDR2 YYNGEE. The J segment lost 4 bases and the V segment lost 2 bases, leaving 2 bases of the junction unmatched. The CDR3 length is 15 residues. CDR3 amino acids: CASSVSGREYNEQFF. The CDR3, as DNA: TGTGCCAGCAGCGTTAGCGGGAGGGAGTACAATGAGCAGTTCTTC.

The chain couples TRBV5-1 to TRBJ1-4; TRBD1 is a possible D gene (5 bases). The germline CDR1 and CDR2 sequences are SGHRS and YFSETQ. The ends were cut back, 3 bases at V and 4 bases at J, with 13 bases in the middle. CDR3 length: 15 amino acids. CDR3 in DNA: TGCGCCAGCAGCTCTGGCGGGGACGATAATGAAAAACTGTTTTTT. Protein product: CASSSGGDDNEKLFF.

The chain couples TRBV7-2 to TRBJ2-5; perhaps TRBD2 as D (6 bases). V dropped 4 bases and J dropped 0 bases, with 12 bases sitting between them. Looked up from germline, CDR1 is SGHTA and CDR2 is FQGNSA. The CDR3 loop spans 15 amino acids. The DNA for the CDR3 is TGTGCCAGCAGCTCCCGGGACTCCTACCAAGAGACCCAGTACTTC. This translates into CASSSRDSYQETQYF.

This rearrangement joins TRBV12-3 or TRBV12-4 to TRBJ2-3; D not resolved. The V end lost 6 bases, the J end lost 5 bases, and 9 bases lay between the germline ends. CDR3 length: 12 amino acids. The CDR3 reads CASSLVGDTQYF. The CDR3 nucleotides read TGTGCCAGCAGCCTAGTGGGAGATACGCAGTATTTT.

V and J are TRBV5-1 and TRBJ2-3; TRBD1 aligns across 9 bases. V lost 4 bases and J lost 3; bases outside the gene matches: 3. CDR1 and CDR2 from the germline V gene are SGHRS and YFSETQ. The CDR3 consists of 14 residues. CDR3 amino acids: CASSRGQGTDTQYF. CDR3 sequence (DNA): TGCGCCAGCAGCCGAGGACAGGGGACAGATACGCAGTATTTT.

This clone was detected only once. The chain couples TRBV7-2 to TRBJ1-5; unclear D gene. The CDR3 has 13 residues. V shed 0 bases and J shed 6 bases, with 6 bases lying between them. The germline V gene has CDR1 SGHTA and CDR2 FQGNSA. Here the CDR3 reads CASSLASAQPQHF. The CDR3 region has the DNA TGTGCCAGCAGCTTAGCGAGCGCTCAGCCCCAGCATTTT.

This chain connects TRBV5-5 to TRBJ2-3, with 9 bases that match TRBD1. CDR3 length: 18 residues. V trimming: 3 bases; J trimming: 3 bases; junction bases outside the gene matches: 14. The germline gives CDR1 SGHKS, CDR2 YYEKEE (reference sequence). The CDR3: CASSSRYRDRVMTDTQYF. The CDR3 region has the DNA TGTGCCAGCAGCTCGAGGTACCGGGACAGGGTTATGACAGATACGCAGTATTTT.

This chain connects TRBV27 to TRBJ1-1, with 9 nucleotides matching TRBD1. Trimming took 5 bases from V and 1 from J; bases not matched to a gene: 5. Germline V gene data show CDR1 as MNHEY and CDR2 as SMNVEV (reference sequence). The CDR3 is 15 amino acids. CDR3 region: CASSHSGQGNTEAFF. The CDR3 nucleotides are TGTGCCAGCAGTCACTCGGGACAGGGGAACACTGAAGCTTTCTTT.

For the CDR3, the DNA is TGTGCCAGCAGGCGGGGGCCGCGCACAGATACGCAGTATTTT. Protein product: CASRRGPRTDTQYF. J is TRBJ2-3 and V is TRBV5-6; D possibly corresponds to TRBD2 (7 bases). The CDR3 runs 14 residues. V was clipped by 5 bases and J by 1 base, with 11 bases between them. Looked up from germline, CDR1 is SGHDT and CDR2 is YYEEEE.

The rearrangement links TRBV2 to TRBJ1-1; tentatively, D is TRBD1 (6 bases). This CDR3 contains 14 residues. The V and J ends lost 6 bases and 0 bases respectively, with 11 bases between them. In germline, CDR1 is SNHLY, CDR2 FYNNEI. CDR3 in amino acids: CASSRGQVNTEAFF. In nucleotides, the CDR3 is TGTGCCAGCAGCAGGGGACAAGTGAACACTGAAGCTTTCTTT.

The DNA of the CDR3 is TGTGCCAGCAGCGTCACAGTGAACACTGAAGCTTTCTTT. It specifies CASSVTVNTEAFF. V is TRBV9 and J is TRBJ1-1; D unclear. Germline V gene lookup returns CDR1 SGDLS and CDR2 YYNGEE. V was shortened by 2 bases and J by 0 bases, with 5 bases between the two germline ends. The CDR3 covers 13 residues.

The J gene is TRBJ2-7, the V gene TRBV18; a weak D match, TRBD1 (6 bases). Germline values: CDR1 KGHSH, CDR2 LQKENI. There are 13 residues in the CDR3. Trimming took off 3 bases at V and 4 bases at J, with 10 bases between the two ends. CDR3 loop: CASSPSGQYEQYF. The CDR3, as DNA: TGTGCCAGCTCACCCAGCGGACAGTACGAGCAGTACTTC. Variable domain in full (rest from reference TRBV18 and TRBJ2-7): NAGVMQNPRHLVRRRGQEARLRCSPMKGHSHVYWYRQLPEEGLKFMVYLQKENIIDESGMPKERFSAEFPKEGPSILRIQQVVRGDSAAYFCASSPSGQYEQYFGPGTRLTVT.